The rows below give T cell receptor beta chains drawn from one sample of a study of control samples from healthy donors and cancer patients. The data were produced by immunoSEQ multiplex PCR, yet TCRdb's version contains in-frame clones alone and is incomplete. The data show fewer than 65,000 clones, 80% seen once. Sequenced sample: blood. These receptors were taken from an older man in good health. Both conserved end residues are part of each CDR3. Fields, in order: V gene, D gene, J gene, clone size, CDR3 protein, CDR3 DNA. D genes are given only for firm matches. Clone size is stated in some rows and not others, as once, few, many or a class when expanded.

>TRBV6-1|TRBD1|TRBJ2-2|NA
CASSEVVWPGQGDAGELFF
TGTGCCAGCAGTGAGGTGGTCTGGCCGGGACAGGGGGATGCCGGGGAGCTGTTTTTT
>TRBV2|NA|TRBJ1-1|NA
CASSANRNTEAFF
TGTGCCAGCAGTGCAAACAGGAACACTGAAGCTTTCTTT
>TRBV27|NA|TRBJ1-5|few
CASSAKGQPQHF
TGTGCCAGCAGTGCCAAGGGTCAGCCCCAGCATTTT
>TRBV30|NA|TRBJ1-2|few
CAWSVEANYGYTF
TGTGCCTGGAGTGTAGAAGCGAACTATGGCTACACCTTC
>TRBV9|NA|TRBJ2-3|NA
CASSVAPWSTDTQYF
TGTGCCAGCAGCGTAGCGCCGTGGAGCACAGATACGCAGTATTTT
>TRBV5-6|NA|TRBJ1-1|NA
CASSRTRDGWQANTEAFF
TGTGCCAGCAGCCGTACGAGGGATGGATGGCAGGCGAACACTGAAGCTTTCTTT
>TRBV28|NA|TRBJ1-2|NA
CASSRTGFGYTF
TGTGCCAGCAGTCGAACAGGGTTCGGCTACACCTTC
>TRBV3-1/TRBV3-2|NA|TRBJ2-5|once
CASSQVPDETQYF
TGTGCCAGCAGCCAAGTCCCCGATGAGACCCAGTACTTC
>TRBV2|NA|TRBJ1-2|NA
CASLLARGAGGPYGYTF
TGTGCCAGCCTGTTGGCAAGGGGCGCCGGGGGACCTTATGGCTACACCTTC
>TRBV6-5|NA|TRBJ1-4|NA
CASRAGTNEKLFF
TGTGCCAGCAGAGCCGGGACTAATGAAAAACTGTTTTTT
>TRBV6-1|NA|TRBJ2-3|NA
CASSEGTDTQYF
TGTGCCAGCAGTGAAGGTACAGATACGCAGTATTTT
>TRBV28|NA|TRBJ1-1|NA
CASSSIPGTEAFF
TGTGCCAGCAGTTCCATCCCAGGAACTGAAGCTTTCTTT
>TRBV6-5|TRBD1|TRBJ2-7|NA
CASSYTGTGGVEQYF
TGTGCCAGCAGTTACACCGGGACAGGGGGCGTAGAGCAGTACTTC
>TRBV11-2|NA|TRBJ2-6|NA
CASRSYRGLISSGANVLTF
TGTGCCAGCAGGAGTTATAGGGGCCTGATAAGCTCTGGGGCCAACGTCCTGACTTTC
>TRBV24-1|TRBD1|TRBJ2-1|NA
CATSTGVVYNEQFF
TGTGCCACCAGTACAGGGGTGGTATACAATGAGCAGTTCTTC
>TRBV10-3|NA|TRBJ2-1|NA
CAISLGYNEQFF
TGTGCCATCAGTCTAGGCTACAATGAGCAGTTCTTC
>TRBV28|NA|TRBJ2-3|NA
CASSLYGSTDTQYF
TGTGCCAGCAGTTTATACGGGAGCACAGATACGCAGTATTTT
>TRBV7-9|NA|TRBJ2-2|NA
CASSLGDSMVTGELFF
TGTGCCAGCAGCTTAGGTGACAGCATGGTCACCGGGGAGCTGTTTTTT
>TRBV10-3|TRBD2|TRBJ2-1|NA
CAISGNPGTSGLGEQFF
TGTGCCATCAGTGGGAACCCCGGGACTAGCGGGCTCGGTGAGCAGTTCTTC
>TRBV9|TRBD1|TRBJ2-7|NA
CARGGQGPIAYEQYF
TGTGCCCGCGGGGGACAGGGTCCTATAGCCTACGAGCAGTACTTC
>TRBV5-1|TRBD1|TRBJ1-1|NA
CASSWNTGEGEAFF
TGCGCCAGCAGCTGGAACACAGGGGAAGGAGAAGCTTTCTTT
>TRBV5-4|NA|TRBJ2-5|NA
CASSLEETQYF
TGTGCCAGCAGCTTGGAAGAGACCCAGTACTTC
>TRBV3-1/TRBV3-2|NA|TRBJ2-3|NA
CASSARPTSTDTQYF
TGTGCCAGCAGCGCGAGACCCACTAGCACAGATACGCAGTATTTT
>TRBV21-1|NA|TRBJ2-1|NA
CATGTQAWQFF
TGTGCCACGGGCACACAAGCTTGGCAGTTCTTC
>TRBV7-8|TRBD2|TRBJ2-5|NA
CASSSTRLAGGQETQYF
TGTGCCAGCAGCTCGACCCGACTAGCGGGGGGACAAGAGACCCAGTACTTC
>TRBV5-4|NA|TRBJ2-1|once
CASSLPVVQHEQFF
TGTGCCAGCAGCCTACCCGTTGTACAACATGAGCAGTTCTTC
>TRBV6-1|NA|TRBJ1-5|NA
CASSEWGGSQPQHF
TGTGCCAGCAGTGAATGGGGTGGAAGTCAGCCCCAGCATTTT
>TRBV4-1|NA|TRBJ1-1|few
CASSRQTGTEAFF
TGCGCCAGCAGCCGACAGACGGGGACTGAAGCTTTCTTT
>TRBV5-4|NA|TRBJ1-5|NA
CASSLDGTGNGGPQHF
TGTGCCAGCAGCTTAGATGGGACTGGGAACGGCGGGCCCCAGCATTTT
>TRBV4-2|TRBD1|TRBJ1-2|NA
CASSRTYRGRDYGYTF
TGTGCCAGCAGTCGGACCTACAGGGGGCGAGACTATGGCTACACCTTC
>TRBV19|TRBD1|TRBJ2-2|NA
CASRNRGLAGELFF
TGTGCCAGTAGAAACAGGGGGCTAGCCGGGGAGCTGTTTTTT